The 20 T cell receptor beta chains reported below all come from one sample, sequenced in a study of cytotoxic CD8 clonotypes in ibrutinib-treated CLL. Profiling relied on immunoSEQ multiplex PCR, and the TCRdb table lists in-frame clones only, not all of them. The sample records over 120,000 clones, about 78% being singletons. The sample was PBMCs, taken after 24 months of ibrutinib treatment. These receptors were collected from a human donor with chronic lymphocytic leukemia.

This chain uses TRBV6-5 with TRBJ1-2; 7 nucleotides align to TRBD1. The germline V gene has CDR1 MNHEY and CDR2 SVGAGI. The CDR3 length is 12 residues. The V and J ends lost 8 bases and 12 bases, in that order; junction bases with no gene match: 12. The CDR3: CASGRGPGYDTF. In DNA form, the CDR3 reads TGTGCCAGCGGGAGGGGGCCCGGTTACGACACCTTC.

V is TRBV28 and J is TRBJ2-7; D uncertain. V lost 7 bases, J lost 2 bases, and 12 bases lay in between. Germline assignment: CDR1 MDHEN and CDR2 SYDVKM. The length of the CDR3 is 13 residues. The CDR3 DNA follows: TGTGCCAGCAATCCATCCACCACCTACGAGCAGTACTTC. The encoded protein is CASNPSTTYEQYF.

The chain has TRBV5-4 and TRBJ2-5; 8 bases agree with TRBD2. This CDR3 contains 14 residues. The V gene end was trimmed by 4 bases and the J gene end by 3 bases; junction bases not matched to a gene: 5. Per the germline V gene, CDR1 is SGHNT and CDR2 is YYREEE (reference sequence). The CDR3 spells CASSPGTREETQYF. The CDR3 nucleotides read TGTGCCAGCAGCCCCGGGACTAGGGAAGAGACCCAGTACTTC.

This clone was seen a few times. V gene TRBV12-5 combines with J gene TRBJ2-1; no reliable D call. The germline V and J ends were trimmed by 7 bases and 2 bases, with 12 bases remaining between them. The CDR3 covers 14 residues. Germline assignment: CDR1 LGHNT and CDR2 FRNRAP. The CDR3 is CASAPPLAYNEQFF. The CDR3 nucleotides are TGTGCTAGTGCCCCGCCCCTCGCCTACAATGAGCAGTTCTTC.

V is TRBV7-8 and J is TRBJ2-5; the D is unclear. The CDR3 length is 13 residues. CDR1 is SGHVS, CDR2 FQNEAQ, per germline. V was shortened by 1 base and J by 5 bases, with 8 bases between the two germline ends. The CDR3 here is CASSLGERETQYF. The DNA of the CDR3 is TGTGCCAGCAGCTTAGGGGAAAGGGAGACCCAGTACTTC.

In its sample, this clone was seen many times. The chain links TRBV7-2 to TRBJ1-2; a weak D match, TRBD1 (5 bases). Germline lookup yields CDR1 SGHTA and CDR2 FQGNSA. The CDR3 is 15 residues long. Trimming shortened V by 5 bases and J by 4 bases, and 17 bases separated the two germline ends. The CDR3, as DNA: TGTGCCAGCAGCCTACTAACCAGGGACCCCTATGGCTACACCTTC. It specifies CASSLLTRDPYGYTF.

This clone has a handful of counts. The genes are TRBV5-8 and TRBJ1-5; D ambiguous. Germline V lookup: CDR1 SGHTS, CDR2 YDEGEE. The V end was cut by 0 bases, the J end by 4 bases, with 5 bases between. CDR3 size: 13 residues. CDR3 protein: CASSLGLNQPQHF. The CDR3 DNA reads as TGTGCCAGCAGCTTGGGGCTAAATCAGCCCCAGCATTTT.

The gene calls are TRBV9 and TRBJ1-1, with a weak D call TRBD1 (6 bases). The CDR3 is 13 amino acids. Trimming stripped 3 bases from V and 6 bases from J, with 12 bases between. The germline V gene encodes CDR1 SGDLS and CDR2 YYNGEE. CDR3: CASSAAGGPEAFF. The CDR3 DNA reads TGTGCCAGCAGCGCCGCCGGGGGGCCTGAAGCTTTCTTT.

V usage is TRBV9 and J usage is TRBJ2-5; 8 bases agree with TRBD2. This CDR3 spans 15 amino acids. From germline, CDR1 is SGDLS and CDR2 YYNGEE. J was trimmed by 5 bases and V by 4 bases; bases with no gene match: 10. The DNA of the CDR3 is TGTGCCAGCAGCCCCCGGGGGGGGGCCGGGGAGACCCAGTACTTC. The encoded protein is CASSPRGGAGETQYF.

This clone was detected ten times or more. The chain joins TRBV7-3 to TRBJ1-1; D not resolved. The CDR3 runs 13 residues. V lost 3 bases and J 2 bases, leaving 7 bases between the germline ends. CDR1 is SGHTA, CDR2 FQGTGA, per germline. CDR3 region: CASSFSPNTEAFF. In DNA, the CDR3 is TGTGCCAGCAGCTTTTCCCCAAACACTGAAGCTTTCTTT.

The chain links TRBV2 to TRBJ2-2, with a possible D match to TRBD1 (7 bases). The germline V and J ends were trimmed by 6 bases and 2 bases, with 10 bases remaining between them. CDR3 size: 14 residues. CDR1 is SNHLY, CDR2 FYNNEI, per germline. DNA for the CDR3: TGTGCCAGCAGGCGGGACAGTAACACCGGGGAGCTGTTTTTT. This gives the protein CASRRDSNTGELFF.

The rearrangement uses TRBV7-6 and TRBJ2-7; D possibly corresponds to TRBD1 (6 bases). Trimming pared 1 base from V and 2 bases from J, leaving 9 bases between. Germline V gene lookup returns CDR1 SGHVS and CDR2 FNYEAQ. This CDR3 is 14 amino acids long. The chain's CDR3 is CASSLGRTAYEQYF. The CDR3 nucleotides are TGTGCCAGCAGCTTAGGCCGGACAGCCTACGAGCAGTACTTC.

V usage is TRBV11-2 and J usage is TRBJ1-3; 11 nucleotides match TRBD1. This CDR3 has 16 amino acids. Trimming at V came to 5 bases and at J to 3 bases, leaving 6 bases not matched to a gene. Looked up from germline, CDR1 is SGHAT and CDR2 is FQNNGV. CDR3 sequence reads: CASSTGQGAGGNTIYF. As DNA, the CDR3 is TGTGCCAGCAGCACCGGACAGGGGGCGGGTGGAAACACCATATATTTT.

The table lists this clone with many counts. This chain links TRBV9 with TRBJ2-5, with a possible D match to TRBD2 (5 bases). The germline V and J ends were trimmed by 0 bases and 5 bases, with 14 bases remaining between them. The germline V gene encodes CDR1 SGDLS and CDR2 YYNGEE. The CDR3 covers 15 residues. The CDR3 region is CASSVAPNRGETQYF. DNA of the CDR3: TGTGCCAGCAGCGTAGCCCCTAACCGCGGGGAGACCCAGTACTTC.

Here the CDR3 reads CASRQHGSGDGYTF. DNA for the CDR3: TGTGCCAGCAGACAACACGGGTCGGGGGATGGCTACACCTTC. This chain links TRBV28 with TRBJ1-2, with a weak D call TRBD1 (5 bases). This CDR3 region has 14 residues. V lost 6 bases, J lost 6 bases, and 17 bases lay in between. From germline, CDR1 is MDHEN and CDR2 SYDVKM.

This chain connects TRBV2 to TRBJ2-2, with 7 bases that match TRBD1. This CDR3 spans 16 amino acids. Germline V gene lookup returns CDR1 SNHLY and CDR2 FYNNEI. Trimming removed 4 bases from V and 0 bases from J; junction bases left unmatched: 5. DNA for the CDR3: TGTGCCAGCAGTGTCCAGGGGGTGGCGAACACCGGGGAGCTGTTTTTT. As protein: CASSVQGVANTGELFF.

V is TRBV5-6 and J is TRBJ1-2, with D possibly matching TRBD1 (6 bases). Germline loops: CDR1 SGHDT, CDR2 YYEEEE. This CDR3 is 13 amino acids long. V was cut by 4 bases and J by 8 bases, with 15 bases left in between. CDR3 sequence (DNA): TGTGCCAGCAGCGCCCCAGGGGTTTCGGGCTACACCTTC. Its protein is CASSAPGVSGYTF. Based on the CDR3 plus reference TRBV5-6 and TRBJ1-2, the full variable domain is DAGVTQSPTHLIKTRGQQVTLRCSPKSGHDTVSWYQQALGQGPQFIFQYYEEEERQRGNFPDRFSGHQFPNYSSELNVNALLLGDSALYLCASSAPGVSGYTFGSGTRLTVV.

This chain links TRBV4-2 with TRBJ2-3; 8 bases agree with TRBD2. Germline trimming cut 2 bases from V and 4 bases from J; bases unmatched to any gene: 14. Germline values: CDR1 LGHNA, CDR2 YNFKEQ. This CDR3 is 18 amino acids long. The CDR3 bases are TGTGCCAGCAGCCAACCCGCTGGGTCCGGGACTAGGTCAGATACGCAGTATTTT. Translating gives CASSQPAGSGTRSDTQYF.

The V gene is TRBV7-8, the J gene TRBJ2-1; D remains unclear. CDR1 is SGHVS and CDR2 is FQNEAQ in the germline V gene. There are 13 residues in the CDR3. Trimming left V 5 bases short and J 12 bases short, with 17 bases between. Here the CDR3 reads CASSPPGKTTQFF. As DNA, the CDR3 is TGTGCCAGCAGCCCTCCGGGCAAAACAACGCAGTTCTTC.

The chain joins TRBV10-3 to TRBJ2-1; D is undetermined. V was clipped by 2 bases and J by 3 bases, with 5 bases between them. Germline V lookup: CDR1 ENHRY, CDR2 SYGVKD. The CDR3 sequence is 13 residues long. The CDR3 coding sequence is TGTGCCATCAGTGAGGGGGACTACAATGAGCAGTTCTTC. Translated: CAISEGDYNEQFF.